Listed below are T cell receptor beta chains from one sample, sequenced in a study of blood T cell repertoires in COVID-19. Repertoires were generated with immunoSEQ multiplex PCR, while TCRdb's copy carries only in-frame clones and drops some. This table holds around 100,000 clones, approximately 80% found once. The material sequenced was peripheral blood. Receptors originate from a woman older than 75 with active or convalescent COVID-19. Each CDR3 is given with its conserved first and last residue. D genes are given only for firm matches. Clone size is not always given. Where it is, it says once, few, many or a class for expanded clones.

TRBV2	NA	TRBD2	TRBJ2-2	CASSRLAGYTGELFF	TGTGCCAGCAGCAGGCTAGCGGGATACACCGGGGAGCTGTTTTTT
TRBV28	NA	NA	TRBJ1-2	CASSSGSGNPNYGYTF	TGTGCCAGCAGTTCCGGGTCGGGGAACCCTAACTATGGCTACACCTTC
TRBV19	few	NA	TRBJ1-6	CASSGGQYNSPLHF	TGTGCCAGTAGTGGAGGCCAGTATAATTCACCCCTCCACTTT
TRBV23-1	once	TRBD1	TRBJ2-6	CASSQSCTGQGDSGANVLTF	TGCGCCAGCAGTCAATCTTGTACGGGTCAGGGGGACTCTGGGGCCAACGTCCTGACTTTC
TRBV4-2	NA	NA	TRBJ1-1	CASSQVEQENTEAFF	TGTGCCAGCAGCCAAGTCGAACAGGAGAACACTGAAGCTTTCTTT
TRBV18	few	NA	TRBJ1-1	CASSPGGTNTEAFF	TGTGCCAGCTCACCGGGGGGGACGAACACTGAAGCTTTCTTT
TRBV19	once	NA	TRBJ2-2	CASSILSTGELFF	TGTGCCAGTAGTATTTTGAGCACCGGGGAGCTGTTTTTT
TRBV28	NA	NA	TRBJ2-1	CASNLRLGGADYNEQFF	TGTGCCAGCAACCTTAGATTGGGGGGGGCAGATTACAATGAGCAGTTCTTC
TRBV25-1	NA	TRBD1	TRBJ2-7	CASSMGQGVYEQYF	TGTGCCAGCAGTATGGGACAGGGGGTCTACGAGCAGTACTTC
TRBV4-1	NA	TRBD2	TRBJ2-7	CASSPGLAGVTRSYEQYF	TGCGCCAGCAGCCCGGGACTAGCGGGAGTGACTCGCTCCTACGAGCAGTACTTC
TRBV6-6	NA	NA	TRBJ1-4	CASSYDLGDRNEKLFF	TGTGCCAGCAGTTACGACCTAGGCGACAGGAATGAAAAACTGTTTTTT
TRBV30	NA	NA	TRBJ1-1	CACQEGSKDTEAFF	TGTGCCTGCCAGGAGGGGAGTAAGGACACTGAAGCTTTCTTT
TRBV16	NA	NA	TRBJ1-5	CASSRQVAGNQPQHF	TGTGCCAGCAGCCGACAGGTAGCCGGCAATCAGCCCCAGCATTTT
TRBV15	NA	NA	TRBJ1-4	CATSRGQTGGKLFF	TGTGCCACCAGCAGAGGACAAACGGGGGGAAAACTGTTTTTT
TRBV23-1	NA	NA	TRBJ1-2	CASSQSLKALNYGYTF	TGCGCCAGCAGTCAATCGTTAAAAGCGCTAAACTATGGCTACACCTTC
TRBV6-6	once	NA	TRBJ2-7	CASSYPGLYEQYF	TGTGCCAGCAGTTACCCGGGTCTTTACGAGCAGTACTTC
TRBV7-2	NA	TRBD2	TRBJ2-1	CASSPRGSGVVGEQFF	TGTGCCAGCAGCCCACGAGGTAGCGGGGTCGTTGGTGAGCAGTTCTTC
TRBV7-9	NA	NA	TRBJ2-2	CASSSRSGSWELFF	TGTGCCAGCAGCTCCCGGAGCGGGTCCTGGGAGCTGTTTTTT